This T cell receptor beta chain was observed in a study of OX40 agonist ivuxolimab in advanced cancers. For the study at large: Three individuals attained partial responses, comprising one hepatocellular carcinoma case and two cutaneous melanoma cases.

Profiled with immunoSEQ multiplex PCR; TCRdb holds only in-frame clones, not every one. In the table there are some 70,000 clones, 80% of which are singletons. Germline values: CDR1 SEHNR, CDR2 FQNEAQ (reference sequence). Trimming cost V 5 bases and J 8 bases; bases outside gene matches: 10. CDR3 length: 15 amino acids. The input for sequencing was CD4+ or CD8+ T cells sorted from blood, taken in a trial of the OX40 agonist ivuxolimab. The source is an adult with an advanced solid tumor such as melanoma, head and neck, liver or kidney cancer. The rearrangement uses TRBV7-9 and TRBJ1-4, with 8 positions matching TRBD1. Here the CDR3 reads CASSNPGGLVEKLFF. In DNA, the CDR3 is TGTGCCAGCAGCAACCCAGGGGGCTTGGTGGAAAAACTGTTTTTT.